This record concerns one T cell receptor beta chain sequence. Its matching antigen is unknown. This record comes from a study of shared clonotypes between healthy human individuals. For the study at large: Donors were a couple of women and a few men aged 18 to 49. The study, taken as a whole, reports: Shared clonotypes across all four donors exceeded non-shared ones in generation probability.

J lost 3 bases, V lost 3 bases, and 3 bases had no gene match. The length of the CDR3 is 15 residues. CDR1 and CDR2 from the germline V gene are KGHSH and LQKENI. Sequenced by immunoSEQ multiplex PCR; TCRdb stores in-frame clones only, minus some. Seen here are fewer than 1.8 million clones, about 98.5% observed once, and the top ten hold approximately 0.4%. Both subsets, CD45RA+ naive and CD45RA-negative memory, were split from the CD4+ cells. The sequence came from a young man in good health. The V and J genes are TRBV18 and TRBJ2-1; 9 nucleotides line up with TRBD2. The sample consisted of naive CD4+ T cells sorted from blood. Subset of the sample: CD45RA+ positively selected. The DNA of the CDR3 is TGTGCCAGCTCACCCCCTAGCGGGATCTACAATGAGCAGTTCTTC. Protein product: CASSPPSGIYNEQFF.